This T cell receptor (beta chain) stems from a study of cytomegalovirus exposure and HLA in healthy donors. The CDR3 has 13 residues. The V and J ends lost 1 base and 4 bases respectively, with 7 bases between them. The germline V gene has CDR1 MNHNS and CDR2 SASEGT. Here immunoSEQ multiplex PCR was the method, and the copy in TCRdb shows in-frame clones only, minus some. There are 150,000 to 200,000 clones in the sample; roughly 80% occur only once, and about 2.8% lies in the top ten. Sequenced material: PBMCs. This chain connects TRBV6-1 to TRBJ2-5; no reliable D call. The receptor was derived from a woman aged 18-29 years in good health and CMV-seropositive. CDR3 in amino acids: CASSEGYRETQYF. CDR3 bases: TGTGCCAGCAGTGAAGGTTATAGAGAGACCCAGTACTTC.